A selection of T cell receptor beta chains follows, all from one sample in a study of shared clonotypes between healthy human individuals. Produced via immunoSEQ multiplex PCR; TCRdb's table is partial and in-frame only. The sample contains about 2,100,000 clones, about 92% of which appear only once. The specimen sequenced was naive CD8+ T cells from PBMCs. The receptors originated from a man in his late teens or twenties in good health. Some clones in this sample may be carry-over from other donors' samples. The CDR3 runs from the conserved cysteine through the conserved F or W. D genes are given only for firm matches. Part of the rows lack a size; the others show once, few, many or a class for expanded clones.

j_call d_call v_call clone_size cdr3_aa cdr3_nt
TRBJ1-1 TRBD1 TRBV6-1 - CASSLLGQGGTEAFF TGTGCCAGCAGTCTCCTCGGACAGGGAGGGACCGAAGCTTTCTTT
TRBJ2-7 TRBD2 TRBV28 - CASSLWLAGPGNYEQYF TGTGCCAGCAGTTTATGGCTAGCGGGACCCGGAAACTACGAGCAGTACTTC
TRBJ2-2 TRBD2 TRBV9 once CASSTSGRAGELFF TGTGCCAGCAGCACCAGCGGGAGGGCCGGGGAGCTGTTTTTT
TRBJ2-2 - TRBV6-4 - CASRSPAGELFF TGTGCCAGCCGCTCGCCGGCCGGGGAGCTGTTTTTT
TRBJ2-3 TRBD1 TRBV5-1 - CASSLYGRGHIDTQYF TGCGCCAGCAGCTTGTATGGCAGGGGGCATATAGATACGCAGTATTTT
TRBJ1-2 - TRBV7-9 once CASSLGRLGEGYTF TGTGCCAGCAGCTTAGGCAGGTTGGGTGAGGGCTACACCTTC
TRBJ2-2 - TRBV28 - CASTFNVRAGELFF TGTGCCAGCACCTTTAACGTCCGCGCCGGGGAGCTGTTTTTT
TRBJ2-1 TRBD1 TRBV18 - CASSPPGGQAYNEQFF TGTGCCAGCTCACCACCGGGGGGACAGGCCTACAATGAGCAGTTCTTC
TRBJ2-7 - TRBV7-8 - CASSPGGWEQYF TGTGCCAGCAGCCCAGGAGGGTGGGAGCAGTACTTC
TRBJ2-1 - TRBV5-1 once CASSLRAGRYEQFF TGCGCCAGCAGCTTGAGGGCAGGGAGGTATGAGCAGTTCTTC
TRBJ1-1 TRBD1 TRBV5-5 - CASSLGQGAMNTEAFF TGTGCCAGCAGCTTGGGGCAGGGGGCCATGAACACTGAAGCTTTCTTT
TRBJ1-1 - TRBV28 - CASSLPPAGADTEAFF TGTGCCAGCAGTTTACCCCCCGCAGGGGCCGATACTGAAGCTTTCTTT
TRBJ1-1 - TRBV10-3 few CAIIGGDREAFF TGTGCCATCATTGGGGGTGACCGTGAAGCTTTCTTT
TRBJ2-6 TRBD1 TRBV9 - CASSGPGQRLSGANVLTF TGTGCCAGCAGCGGACCGGGACAGCGACTTTCTGGGGCCAACGTCCTGACTTTC
TRBJ1-1 - TRBV2 once CASANHPGANTEAFF TGTGCCAGCGCCAACCACCCAGGGGCGAACACTGAAGCTTTCTTT
TRBJ1-2 TRBD1 TRBV27 once CASSSIYLRGLIGYTF TGTGCCAGCAGTTCAATCTATTTAAGGGGGCTAATAGGCTACACCTTC
TRBJ2-1 TRBD2 TRBV15 - CATSRDREGPYNEQFF TGTGCCACCAGCAGAGACCGGGAGGGCCCATACAATGAGCAGTTCTTC
TRBJ2-1 TRBD2 TRBV9 - CASSVALADHYNEQFF TGTGCCAGCAGCGTAGCTCTAGCGGATCACTACAATGAGCAGTTCTTC
TRBJ2-2 - TRBV15 - CATSRDRGTKNTGELFF TGTGCCACCAGCAGAGATCGGGGTACAAAAAACACCGGGGAGCTGTTTTTT
TRBJ1-5 - TRBV27 - CASSSRGGLQPQHF TGTGCCAGCAGTTCCCGAGGGGGACTCCAGCCCCAGCATTTT
TRBJ2-7 - TRBV7-2 - CASSLNPGAYEQYF TGTGCCAGCAGCTTAAACCCGGGGGCCTACGAGCAGTACTTC
TRBJ1-2 - TRBV25-1 once CASSPPGGSGYTF TGTGCCAGCAGTCCCCCGGGCGGGTCGGGCTACACCTTC
TRBJ2-7 - TRBV19 few CASSPGQDPSYEQYF TGTGCCAGTAGCCCCGGGCAGGACCCCTCCTACGAGCAGTACTTC
TRBJ2-5 - TRBV7-8 - CASSLARRGYETQYF TGTGCCAGCAGCTTAGCGCGACGGGGTTATGAGACCCAGTACTTC
TRBJ1-1 - TRBV6-6 - CASNPQGTHEAFF TGTGCCAGCAACCCGCAGGGAACCCATGAAGCTTTCTTT
TRBJ2-7 - TRBV7-9 - CASSSSTGWGEQYF TGTGCCAGCAGCTCATCTACCGGGTGGGGCGAGCAGTACTTC
TRBJ1-5 - TRBV27 once CASSFSPDSKGPQHF TGTGCCAGCAGTTTTTCGCCCGACTCCAAGGGGCCCCAGCATTTT
TRBJ2-7 - TRBV5-6 once CASSPPKRRSYEQYF TGTGCCAGCAGTCCCCCGAAGCGTCGCTCCTACGAGCAGTACTTC
TRBJ2-3 - TRBV6-5 - CASSYGRPFSTDTQYF TGTGCCAGCAGTTACGGGCGGCCGTTTAGCACAGATACGCAGTATTTT
TRBJ2-7 - TRBV2 - CASSEPGSRVYEQYF TGTGCCAGCAGTGAGCCAGGCTCTCGCGTATACGAGCAGTACTTC
TRBJ2-3 - TRBV19 - CASGQRSSSTDTQYF TGTGCCAGTGGACAGCGGTCGTCTAGCACAGATACGCAGTATTTT
TRBJ2-7 - TRBV2 - CASSEGRTALDEQYF TGTGCCAGCAGTGAAGGTAGGACAGCCCTAGACGAGCAGTACTTC
TRBJ1-1 - TRBV6-5 - CASSYEGGNTEAFF TGTGCCAGCAGTTACGAGGGGGGGAACACTGAAGCTTTCTTT
TRBJ2-5 - TRBV7-9 - CASSPPIVAGSQETQYF TGTGCCAGCAGCCCGCCGATCGTGGCTGGGTCCCAAGAGACCCAGTACTTC
TRBJ2-6 - TRBV6-6 - CASMARAGAGANVLTF TGTGCCAGCATGGCCAGGGCTGGAGCAGGGGCCAACGTCCTGACTTTC
TRBJ2-3 - TRBV4-2 - CASSQDSEFGLATTDTQYF TGTGCCAGCAGCCAAGATTCCGAGTTTGGGCTAGCGACAACAGATACGCAGTATTTT
TRBJ2-4 TRBD1 TRBV28 - CASSKGQVLRGIQYF TGTGCCAGCAGCAAGGGACAGGTACTTCGGGGCATTCAGTACTTC
TRBJ2-2 - TRBV4-3 - CASSKGLKSAGELFF TGCGCCAGCAGCAAGGGGTTAAAGTCGGCCGGGGAGCTGTTTTTT
TRBJ2-7 - TRBV9 - CASSVAVRAPAYEQYF TGTGCCAGCAGCGTAGCGGTCAGGGCCCCCGCCTACGAGCAGTACTTC
TRBJ2-1 - TRBV11-2 once CASTSGTETMLVEQFF TGTGCCAGCACCTCCGGGACGGAAACCATGCTGGTTGAGCAGTTCTTC
TRBJ1-1 - TRBV19 - CASSMAVNTEAFF TGTGCCAGTAGTATGGCAGTGAACACTGAAGCTTTCTTT
TRBJ2-3 - TRBV13 - CASSLRAGSTDTQYF TGTGCCAGCAGCCTGCGGGCGGGGAGCACAGATACGCAGTATTTT
TRBJ1-1 - TRBV5-4 few CASSPSDVPSNTEAFF TGTGCCAGCAGCCCCTCGGACGTCCCATCGAACACTGAAGCTTTCTTT
TRBJ2-3 TRBD2 TRBV7-7 - CASSLGTRSFGDTQYF TGTGCCAGCAGCCTTGGGACTAGGAGTTTCGGAGATACGCAGTATTTT